The rows below give T cell receptor beta chains drawn from one sample of a study of beta chain features in type 1 diabetes. Sequencing was performed with immunoSEQ multiplex PCR; in TCRdb, only in-frame clones are kept and a portion is missing. The sample has about 290,000 clones; 8% are singletons. The sequenced sample consisted of central memory CD4+ T cells from blood. The receptors shown here come from a woman under 30 in good health. CDR3s include the opening cysteine and the closing phenylalanine or tryptophan. D genes are given only for firm matches. Clone size is shown for a subset of rows, as once, few, many or a class of expanded clone.

d_gene	abundance	v_gene	j_gene	CDR3nt	CDR3aa
-	few	TRBV7-2	TRBJ1-2	TGTGCCAGCAGCTTAGGCCAGGGTGGATATGGCTACACCTTC	CASSLGQGGYGYTF
TRBD2	few	TRBV9	TRBJ2-5	TGTGCCAGCAGCGTAGGAAAACTAGCGGGAGGTCAAGAGACCCAGTACTTC	CASSVGKLAGGQETQYF
TRBD2	-	TRBV7-3	TRBJ2-7	TGTGCCAGCAGCCCCGGGGCTAGCGGGAGGTACGAGCAGTACTTC	CASSPGASGRYEQYF
TRBD1	few	TRBV7-9	TRBJ1-1	TGTGCCAGCAGCTTCGACAGGGTATTCCACACTGAAGCTTTCTTT	CASSFDRVFHTEAFF
-	-	TRBV9	TRBJ1-3	TGTGCCAGCAGCGTAGATGTACGGCTGCGAAACACCATATATTTT	CASSVDVRLRNTIYF
TRBD1	few	TRBV6-1	TRBJ2-5	TGTGCCAGCAGTGGGACAGGGGGATTCCAAGAGACCCAGTACTTC	CASSGTGGFQETQYF
TRBD1	-	TRBV14	TRBJ1-1	TGTGCCAGCAGCCGAAGACAGGGGGCGAACACTGAAGCTTTCTTT	CASSRRQGANTEAFF
TRBD1	few	TRBV16	TRBJ1-5	TGTGCCAGCAGCCAATTGGGACAGGGGGAGGGGCCCCAGCATTTT	CASSQLGQGEGPQHF
-	few	TRBV7-8	TRBJ1-2	TGTGCCAGCAGCTCCCTAGCGGGGGGCTATGGCTACACCTTC	CASSSLAGGYGYTF
-	few	TRBV29-1	TRBJ2-3	TGCAGCGTTGAATTCAGTACCGGGCTACAACACACAGATACGCAGTATTTT	CSVEFSTGLQHTDTQYF
-	many	TRBV7-9	TRBJ2-7	TGTGCCAGCGCCGTTTCGGCCTACGAGCAGTACTTC	CASAVSAYEQYF
-	few	TRBV5-1	TRBJ2-2	TGCGCCAGCAGCTTGGCCAGCAACACCGGGGAGCTGTTTTTT	CASSLASNTGELFF
-	-	TRBV10-3	TRBJ2-7	TGTGCCTCACGACAGGCGAGCTCCTACGAGCAGTACTTC	CASRQASSYEQYF
-	-	TRBV5-8	TRBJ1-1	TGTGCCAGCAGCGTGCGTCAAGCTTTCTTT	CASSVRQAFF
TRBD1	many	TRBV5-1	TRBJ2-1	TGCGCCAGCAGCTTGGCCGGGACAGGGTACAACAATGAGCAGTTCTTC	CASSLAGTGYNNEQFF